The next 25 T cell receptor beta chains were all read from a single sample in a study of T cell responses to AZD1222 COVID-19 vaccine. Assay: immunoSEQ multiplex PCR; the TCRdb copy retains only in-frame clones and omits some. The sample carries over 85,000 clones, just over 90% recorded once. The sequences come from peripheral blood, collected on day 0 of AZD1222 vaccination. These receptors were taken from an adult in good health.

The V and J genes are TRBV18 and TRBJ1-1; D possibly corresponds to TRBD1 (6 bases). This CDR3 is 13 amino acids long. V lost 6 bases and J 1 base, leaving 9 bases between the germline ends. The V gene's germline CDR1 is KGHSH and CDR2 LQKENI. The CDR3 region has the DNA TGTGCCAGCTCCACAGGGCAGAACACTGAAGCTTTCTTT. Amino acid sequence: CASSTGQNTEAFF. Full variable domain (remainder filled in from reference TRBV18 and TRBJ1-1): NAGVMQNPRHLVRRRGQEARLRCSPMKGHSHVYWYRQLPEEGLKFMVYLQKENIIDESGMPKERFSAEFPKEGPSILRIQQVVRGDSAAYFCASSTGQNTEAFFGQGTRLTVV.

The chain joins TRBV6-1 to TRBJ2-3, with D possibly being TRBD2 (6 bases). V was trimmed by 1 base and J by 1 base, leaving 15 bases between them. The CDR3 extends over 17 amino acids. Germline V gene lookup returns CDR1 MNHNS and CDR2 SASEGT. CDR3 nucleotide sequence: TGTGCCAGCAGTGAAGAGTCGGGGGTTTATGGCACAGATACGCAGTATTTT. It specifies CASSEESGVYGTDTQYF.

The genes are TRBV19 and TRBJ1-5, with D unclear. This CDR3 contains 13 residues. Between the trimmed V and J ends, which lost 3 bases and 5 bases, there was a span of 8 bases. Germline V gives CDR1 LNHDA, CDR2 SQIVND (reference sequence). CDR3 amino acids: CASSIRADQPQHF. CDR3 DNA sequence: TGTGCCAGTAGTATTAGGGCGGATCAGCCCCAGCATTTT.

V gene TRBV5-4 combines with J gene TRBJ2-2, with 8 nucleotides matching TRBD2. CDR1 and CDR2 from the germline V gene are SGHNT and YYREEE (reference sequence). The CDR3 extends over 14 amino acids. V was clipped by 9 bases and J by 6 bases; unmatched bases: 10. CDR3 region: CAIPSGREAGELFF. In DNA, the CDR3 is TGTGCCATTCCGTCCGGGAGGGAAGCCGGGGAGCTGTTTTTT. Full variable domain (outside the CDR3, taken from reference TRBV5-4 and TRBJ2-2): ETGVTQSPTHLIKTRGQQVTLRCSSQSGHNTVSWYQQALGQGPQFIFQYYREEENGRGNFPPRFSGLQFPNYSSELNVNALELDDSALYLCAIPSGREAGELFFGEGSRLTVL.

The gene calls are TRBV5-1 and TRBJ1-2; tentative D call: TRBD1 (5 bases). The CDR3 consists of 13 residues. Germline V gives CDR1 SGHRS, CDR2 YFSETQ. Trimming cost V 2 bases and J 6 bases, with 11 bases left between them. The chain's CDR3 is CASSLGTIDGYTF. The DNA of the CDR3 is TGCGCCAGCAGCTTAGGGACGATCGATGGCTACACCTTC.

This chain joins TRBV28 and TRBJ2-1; 11 bases align to TRBD2. Germline V gives CDR1 MDHEN, CDR2 SYDVKM. J was trimmed by 5 bases and V by 6 bases; bases with no gene match: 9. The CDR3 contains 16 residues. CDR3 amino acids: CASRNQLAGADNEQFF. DNA of the CDR3: TGTGCCAGCAGAAACCAACTAGCGGGGGCTGACAATGAGCAGTTCTTC.

The chain combines TRBV6-5 with TRBJ1-3; D call uncertain. V was trimmed by 0 bases and J by 0 bases, leaving 9 bases between them. Per the germline V gene, CDR1 is MNHEY and CDR2 is SVGAGI. The CDR3 covers 16 residues. CDR3 amino acids: CASSYSAGNSGNTIYF. Here the CDR3 DNA reads TGTGCCAGCAGTTACTCGGCCGGTAACTCTGGAAACACCATATATTTT.

V is TRBV28 and J is TRBJ2-7; D perhaps matches TRBD1 (6 bases). The CDR3 contains 14 residues. Trimming removed 4 bases at V and 3 bases at J, with 13 bases between. Germline V gene data show CDR1 as MDHEN and CDR2 as SYDVKM. This CDR3 is CASSSAGTSYEQYF. For the CDR3, the DNA is TGTGCCAGCAGTTCGGCTGGGACAAGCTACGAGCAGTACTTC.

The V call is TRBV19, the J call TRBJ1-5; D might be TRBD1 (6 bases). The CDR3 has 14 amino acids. V lost 2 bases and J lost 7, with 12 bases in between. Germline V gene sequence: CDR1 LNHDA, CDR2 SQIVND (reference sequence). CDR3 amino acids: CASSITGARQPQHF. The CDR3 DNA is TGTGCCAGTAGTATAACGGGGGCAAGGCAGCCCCAGCATTTT.

The rearrangement joins TRBV6-5 to TRBJ1-4; TRBD1 might be the D (5 bases). CDR3 size: 14 residues. Trimming stripped 8 bases from V and 3 bases from J, with 13 bases between. Germline loops: CDR1 MNHEY, CDR2 SVGAGI. Here the CDR3 DNA reads TGTGCCAGCTTCAGGGATTGGGCTAATGAAAAACTGTTTTTT. This codes for CASFRDWANEKLFF.

Only a few counts were recorded for this clone. The chain links TRBV5-1 to TRBJ1-5; 7 bases fit TRBD1. CDR1 and CDR2 (germline): SGHRS, YFSETQ. V shed 0 bases, J shed 5 bases, and the junction held 8 bases outside the gene matches. The CDR3 extends over 16 amino acids. The CDR3 is CASSLGEGATDQPQHF. Written as DNA, the CDR3 is TGCGCCAGCAGCTTGGGGGAGGGGGCGACGGATCAGCCCCAGCATTTT.

The V gene is TRBV3-1 (or the pseudogene TRBV3-2), the J gene TRBJ2-7; D unclear. From germline, CDR1 is LGHDT and CDR2 YNNKEL (reference sequence). Trimming took 4 bases from V and 0 from J, leaving 10 bases between them. The CDR3 totals 14 residues. The CDR3 coding sequence is TGTGCCAGCAGCCGTAACAGCCACTCCTACGAGCAGTACTTC. It codes for CASSRNSHSYEQYF.

V is TRBV15 and J is TRBJ1-2, with D possibly TRBD1 on 5 matching bases. CDR3 length: 16 residues. Germline V gene sequence: CDR1 LNHNV, CDR2 YYDKDF (reference sequence). Trimming took 6 bases from V and 0 from J, leaving 17 bases between them. The CDR3: CATSPRGKDSNYGYTF. In nucleotides, the CDR3 is TGTGCCACCAGTCCTAGGGGCAAGGACTCTAACTATGGCTACACCTTC.

This clone appeared once. CDR3 in amino acids: CAIRQGQPMNTEAFF. Here the CDR3 DNA reads TGTGCCATCAGACAGGGACAGCCTATGAACACTGAAGCTTTCTTT. This chain connects TRBV10-3 to TRBJ1-1; 7 bases match TRBD1. J lost 0 bases, V lost 6 bases, and 7 bases had no gene match. Germline loops: CDR1 ENHRY, CDR2 SYGVKD. This CDR3 is 15 amino acids long.

V and J are TRBV19 and TRBJ2-7, with TRBD2 matching over 10 bases. Germline V gene data show CDR1 as LNHDA and CDR2 as SQIVND (reference sequence). There are 14 residues in the CDR3. V lost 5 bases, J lost 2 bases, and 3 bases stayed unmatched. The CDR3 DNA sequence: TGTGCCAGTAGTCCCGGACTAGCGGCCTACGAGCAGTACTTC. Translated: CASSPGLAAYEQYF.

V and J are TRBV5-1 and TRBJ1-1; the D is unclear. This CDR3 contains 17 residues. CDR1 is SGHRS, CDR2 YFSETQ, per germline. V dropped 1 base and J dropped 4 bases, with 20 bases sitting between them. CDR3 nucleotide sequence: TGCGCCAGCAGCTTGCTTAGACTGGGTGCGAACCTCACTGAAGCTTTCTTT. Translation: CASSLLRLGANLTEAFF.

This clone is a singleton in its sample. The rearrangement links TRBV19 to TRBJ2-2; D gene uncertain. Trimming cost V 3 bases and J 4 bases, with 12 bases left between them. Looked up from germline, CDR1 is LNHDA and CDR2 is SQIVND (reference sequence). The CDR3 sequence is 15 residues long. The CDR3 nucleotides are TGTGCCAGTAGTATGGTGGCGTTGGTCACCGGGGAGCTGTTTTTT. Translation gives CASSMVALVTGELFF.

The chain recombines TRBV5-1 with TRBJ2-3, with 13 bases aligning to TRBD2. With V trimmed by 8 bases and J by 1 base, 16 bases remained unmatched. Looked up from germline, CDR1 is SGHRS and CDR2 is YFSETQ. The CDR3 covers 19 residues. The CDR3: CASRGLGTSGTKGTDTQYF. Here the CDR3 DNA reads TGCGCCAGTCGGGGGCTAGGGACTAGCGGGACCAAAGGCACAGATACGCAGTATTTT.

The CDR3 here is CASSQDGYYEQYF. The CDR3 nucleotides are TGTGCCAGCAGCCAAGATGGATACTACGAGCAGTACTTC. This chain uses TRBV14 with TRBJ2-7; the D is unclear. The germline V gene has CDR1 SGHDN and CDR2 FVKESK. The ends were cut back, 0 bases at V and 3 bases at J, with 6 bases in the middle. The CDR3 runs to 13 residues.

This chain links TRBV19 with TRBJ1-5; no clear D. Trimming removed 6 bases from V and 0 bases from J, with 6 bases in between. This CDR3 is 13 amino acids long. Germline loops: CDR1 LNHDA, CDR2 SQIVND (reference sequence). CDR3 in amino acids: CASSFNSNQPQHF. In DNA form, the CDR3 reads TGTGCCAGTAGCTTCAATAGCAATCAGCCCCAGCATTTT.

J is TRBJ2-5 and V is TRBV7-3, with D perhaps matching TRBD1 (6 bases). Trimming removed 4 bases from V and 2 bases from J, with 14 bases in between. Germline V gene lookup returns CDR1 SGHTA and CDR2 FQGTGA. The CDR3 contains 15 residues. This CDR3 reads CASSSSRDTQETQYF. In DNA form, the CDR3 reads TGTGCCAGCAGCTCGAGCCGGGACACGCAAGAGACCCAGTACTTC.

V and J are TRBV19 and TRBJ1-5, with TRBD1 matching 9 bases. Trimming took 3 bases from V and 0 from J; bases not matched to a gene: 3. Germline V CDR1 and CDR2: LNHDA, SQIVND (reference sequence). There are 16 residues in the CDR3. This chain's CDR3 is CASSIDRGISNQPQHF. The CDR3 region has the DNA TGTGCCAGTAGTATCGACAGGGGGATTAGCAATCAGCCCCAGCATTTT.

The chain recombines TRBV11-2 with TRBJ2-7; 12 nucleotides agree with TRBD2. The germline V gene encodes CDR1 SGHAT and CDR2 FQNNGV. The CDR3 spans 15 residues. Unmatched junction bases numbered 7, after V lost 5 bases and J lost 5 bases. Here the CDR3 DNA reads TGTGCCAGCAGCCCCGGACTAGCGGGATGGAACGAGCAGTACTTC. It codes for CASSPGLAGWNEQYF.

This clone was seen a single time. The sample carries other DNA sequences with the same CDR3. V usage is TRBV3-1 (or the pseudogene TRBV3-2) and J usage is TRBJ2-6, with D hard to call. Trimming took 1 base from V and 4 from J, leaving 8 bases between them. From germline, CDR1 is LGHDT and CDR2 YNNKEL (reference sequence). CDR3 length equals 15 residues. The CDR3 spells CASSQVRSGANVLTF. CDR3 sequence (DNA): TGTGCCAGCAGCCAAGTTAGGTCCGGGGCCAACGTCCTGACTTTC.

This chain connects TRBV10-3 to TRBJ1-5; no clear D. Germline V gene sequence: CDR1 ENHRY, CDR2 SYGVKD. The CDR3 sequence is 12 residues long. V was cut by 2 bases and J by 7 bases, with 6 bases left in between. The CDR3 loop reads CAISEREQPQHF. The CDR3 bases are TGTGCCATCAGTGAGCGGGAACAGCCCCAGCATTTT.